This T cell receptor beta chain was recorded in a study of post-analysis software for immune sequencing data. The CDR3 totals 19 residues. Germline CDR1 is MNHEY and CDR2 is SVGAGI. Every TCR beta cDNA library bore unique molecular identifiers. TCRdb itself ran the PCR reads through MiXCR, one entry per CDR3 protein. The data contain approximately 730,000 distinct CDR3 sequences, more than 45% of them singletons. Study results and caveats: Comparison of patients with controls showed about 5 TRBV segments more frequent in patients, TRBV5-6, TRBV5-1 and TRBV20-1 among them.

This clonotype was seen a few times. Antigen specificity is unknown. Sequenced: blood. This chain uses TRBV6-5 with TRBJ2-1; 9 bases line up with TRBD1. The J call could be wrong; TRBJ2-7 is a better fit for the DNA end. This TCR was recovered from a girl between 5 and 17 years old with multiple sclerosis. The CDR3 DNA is TGTGCCAGCAGTTCCGGGACAGGGCCGACTACCGGGTCCTACAATGAGCAGTACTTC. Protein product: CASSSGTGPTTGSYNEQYF.